A selection of T cell receptor beta chains follows, all from one sample in a study of cytomegalovirus exposure and HLA in healthy donors. Produced via immunoSEQ multiplex PCR; TCRdb's table is partial and in-frame only. The top ten clones hold about 0.93% of a sample with 55,000 to 85,000 clones, approximately 94% of them seen once. The source material was PBMCs. Source of these receptors: a woman between 18 and 30 years old in good health and CMV-seronegative. The CDR3 runs from the conserved cysteine through the conserved F or W. The order of the fields is clone size, J gene, D gene, V gene, CDR3 protein, CDR3 DNA. A D gene is named only where the DNA matches it firmly. A clone size is listed for some rows: how often the clone was seen (once, few, many), or a class if it is expanded.

>-|TRBJ2-3|TRBD2|TRBV7-8
CASSLGPGTSGKALYF
TGTGCCAGCAGCTTAGGACCTGGGACTAGCGGGAAGGCACTGTATTTT
>-|TRBJ1-2|-|TRBV27
CASSLYAGSALNYGYTF
TGTGCCAGCAGTTTATACGCCGGGTCAGCTTTGAACTATGGCTACACCTTC
>-|TRBJ1-1|TRBD1|TRBV5-1
CASSLDGDRWASEAFF
TGCGCCAGCAGCTTGGATGGGGACAGGTGGGCTTCTGAAGCTTTCTTT
>-|TRBJ2-4|TRBD1|TRBV4-2
CASSQEGQEYSSSAKNIQYF
TGTGCCAGCAGCCAAGAGGGACAGGAGTACTCGTCTTCAGCCAAAAACATTCAGTACTTC
>once|TRBJ2-3|-|TRBV7-9
CASSSRVWATDTQYF
TGTGCCAGCAGCTCCAGGGTGTGGGCCACAGATACGCAGTATTTT
>-|TRBJ2-3|TRBD2|TRBV5-4
CASSLAGGTDTQYF
TGTGCCAGCAGCTTAGCGGGGGGCACAGATACGCAGTATTTT
>-|TRBJ2-1|-|TRBV2
CASSGTYNEQFF
TGTGCCAGCTCCGGGACCTACAATGAGCAGTTCTTC
>-|TRBJ1-5|-|TRBV30
CAWSPSGGYNNQPQHF
TGTGCCTGGAGCCCCAGTGGAGGGTATAACAATCAGCCCCAGCATTTT
>-|TRBJ1-5|-|TRBV19
CASSIAGTGNQPQHF
TGTGCCAGTAGTATAGCTGGGACTGGGAATCAGCCCCAGCATTTT
>once|TRBJ2-1|TRBD2|TRBV6-4
CASSVQAGGEGNEQFF
TGTGCCAGCAGTGTTCAGGCGGGAGGGGAGGGCAATGAGCAGTTCTTC
>-|TRBJ2-1|TRBD2|TRBV7-9
CASSPAGLAGWGDNEQFF
TGTGCCAGCAGCCCGGCGGGACTAGCGGGGTGGGGGGACAATGAGCAGTTCTTC
>-|TRBJ2-7|-|TRBV5-4
CASSFDTLSYEQYF
TGTGCCAGCAGCTTCGACACCCTCTCCTACGAGCAGTACTTC
>-|TRBJ2-4|TRBD1|TRBV23-1
CASTDRGETKNIQYF
TGCGCCAGCACGGACAGGGGAGAAACCAAAAACATTCAGTACTTC
>once|TRBJ2-7|-|TRBV27
CASSKTQGYEQYF
TGTGCCAGCAGTAAAACACAGGGCTACGAGCAGTACTTC
>once|TRBJ2-1|-|TRBV4-2
CASSETSNNEQFF
TGTGCCAGCAGCGAGACTAGTAATAATGAGCAGTTCTTC
>-|TRBJ1-5|TRBD1|TRBV28
CASNPGTGVGQPQHF
TGTGCCAGCAATCCCGGGACAGGGGTCGGTCAGCCCCAGCATTTT